The next 17 T cell receptor beta chains were all read from a single sample in a study of cytomegalovirus exposure and HLA in healthy donors. Primers: 60 Vbeta forward and 13 Jbeta reverse. Profiled with immunoSEQ multiplex PCR; TCRdb holds only in-frame clones, not every one. The repertoire holds some 140,000 clones, with approximately 78% as singletons. The sequenced sample consisted of PBMCs. Every receptor here comes from a woman in her forties or fifties in good health and CMV-seropositive.

The V gene is TRBV23-1, the J gene TRBJ1-1; 9 bases map to TRBD1. TRBV23-1 is filed as an ORF, its function uncertain. Unmatched junction bases numbered 9, after V lost 8 bases and J lost 2 bases. The CDR3 has 15 amino acids. The CDR3 here is CASCAGTGKNTEAFF. CDR3 in DNA: TGCGCCAGCTGTGCCGGGACAGGGAAAAACACTGAAGCTTTCTTT.

The J gene is TRBJ1-1, the V gene TRBV19, with a possible D match to TRBD1 (6 bases). V was clipped by 5 bases and J by 1 base, with 11 bases between them. Per germline, CDR1 LNHDA and CDR2 SQIVND (reference sequence). There are 14 residues in the CDR3. CDR3 region: CASSLGQSNTEAFF. The CDR3 DNA sequence: TGTGCCAGTAGTCTCGGACAGTCGAACACTGAAGCTTTCTTT.

The chain links TRBV18 to TRBJ1-4, with 7 bases lining up with TRBD1. Trimming at V came to 0 bases and at J to 5 bases, leaving 9 bases not matched to a gene. The length of the CDR3 is 17 residues. The germline CDR1 and CDR2 sequences are KGHSH and LQKENI. The CDR3 loop is CASSPPFRDSRNEKLFF. In nucleotides, the CDR3 is TGTGCCAGCTCACCACCCTTCCGGGACAGCCGAAATGAAAAACTGTTTTTT.

The gene calls are TRBV7-9 and TRBJ1-5; D may be TRBD1 (5 bases). This CDR3 has 17 residues. V was cut by 0 bases and J by 0 bases, with 12 bases left in between. Germline V CDR1 and CDR2: SEHNR, FQNEAQ (reference sequence). The CDR3 nucleotides are TGTGCCAGCAGCTTAGCCCGAGACAGCGCTAGCAATCAGCCCCAGCATTTT. It is translated as CASSLARDSASNQPQHF.

This sequence joins TRBV30 and TRBJ2-3; D not resolved. The length of the CDR3 is 13 residues. Germline V gene data show CDR1 as GTSNPN and CDR2 as SVGIG (reference sequence). Trimming pared 2 bases from V and 3 bases from J, leaving 9 bases between. The CDR3 here is CAWSPSGTDTQYF. Written as DNA, the CDR3 is TGTGCCTGGAGTCCCTCCGGGACAGATACGCAGTATTTT.

This chain connects TRBV6-5 to TRBJ1-1, with a possible D match to TRBD1 (5 bases). Trimming shortened V by 2 bases and J by 13 bases, and 17 bases separated the two germline ends. CDR3 length: 13 amino acids. Germline loops: CDR1 MNHEY, CDR2 SVGAGI. This CDR3 is CASSYPPAGRIFF. CDR3 nucleotide sequence: TGTGCCAGCAGTTACCCCCCAGCAGGGCGCATTTTCTTT.

J is TRBJ2-5 and V is TRBV7-2; 13 nucleotides agree with TRBD2. Germline V gene data show CDR1 as SGHTA and CDR2 as FQGNSA. The CDR3 sequence is 15 residues long. Trimming cost V 4 bases and J 5 bases; bases outside gene matches: 4. The CDR3 spells CASSSGLAGPETQYF. The CDR3, as DNA: TGTGCCAGCAGCTCGGGACTAGCGGGACCGGAGACCCAGTACTTC.

The rearrangement uses TRBV5-4 and TRBJ1-4; D ambiguous. The CDR3 sequence is 14 residues long. Trimming pared 0 bases from V and 8 bases from J, leaving 11 bases between. Germline CDR1 and CDR2: SGHNT and YYREEE (reference sequence). CDR3 DNA sequence: TGTGCCAGCAGCTTGGACGAGGGTGGAGAAAAACTGTTTTTT. This sequence encodes CASSLDEGGEKLFF.

V usage is TRBV5-5 and J usage is TRBJ2-2; 8 bases are shared with TRBD2. With V trimmed by 4 bases and J by 0 bases, 8 bases remained unmatched. The CDR3 contains 17 residues. CDR1 is SGHKS, CDR2 YYEKEE, per germline (reference sequence). The CDR3 DNA reads TGTGCCAGCAGCCTATTCGGACTAGCAGCGAACACCGGGGAGCTGTTTTTT. It translates to CASSLFGLAANTGELFF.

This chain uses TRBV2 with TRBJ1-3; 8 bases map to TRBD1. The germline CDR1 and CDR2 sequences are SNHLY and FYNNEI. The CDR3 covers 14 residues. The trim removed 3 bases at V and 3 bases at J, leaving 1 base unmatched. The CDR3 loop reads CASSDRGLGNTIYF. The CDR3 bases are TGTGCCAGCAGTGACAGGGGGCTTGGAAACACCATATATTTT.

This clone showed up just a few times. The CDR3 region has the DNA TGCGCCAGCAGCTTGAGTCAGGGGATGGGCGAGCAGTACTTC. Translating gives CASSLSQGMGEQYF. J is TRBJ2-7 and V is TRBV5-1; weak D call: TRBD1 (6 bases). Germline assignment: CDR1 SGHRS and CDR2 YFSETQ. The CDR3 spans 14 residues. Trimming took 1 base from V and 6 from J, leaving 14 bases between them.

The DNA for the CDR3 is TGTGCCAGCAGCCCTGTGGGACTAGCGGGGTTCCGCACAGATACGCAGTATTTT. Its protein is CASSPVGLAGFRTDTQYF. The rearrangement joins TRBV7-9 to TRBJ2-3; 13 bases are shared with TRBD2. Trimming at V came to 5 bases and at J to 1 base, leaving 9 bases not matched to a gene. The CDR3 is 18 residues long. Germline V gene lookup returns CDR1 SEHNR and CDR2 FQNEAQ (reference sequence).

The gene calls are TRBV7-2 and TRBJ1-1; TRBD1 agrees at 9 bases. CDR3 length: 14 residues. Trimming cost V 3 bases and J 11 bases; bases outside gene matches: 10. Germline V CDR1 and CDR2: SGHTA, FQGNSA. This CDR3 is CASSFTTGTGLAFF. Written as DNA, the CDR3 is TGTGCCAGCAGCTTCACCACCGGGACAGGGTTGGCTTTCTTT.

CDR3: CASSEGTGGSPEAFF. The CDR3 DNA sequence: TGCGCCAGCAGTGAGGGGACGGGGGGGAGCCCTGAAGCTTTCTTT. The chain combines TRBV10-1 with TRBJ1-1; weak D call: TRBD1 (5 bases). Germline lookup yields CDR1 WNHNN and CDR2 SYGVQD (reference sequence). The CDR3 runs to 15 residues. V was shortened by 2 bases and J by 6 bases, with 16 bases between the two germline ends.

The rearrangement uses TRBV6-5 and TRBJ1-2; D remains ambiguous. Between the trimmed V and J ends, which lost 5 bases and 0 bases, there was a span of 7 bases. The CDR3 runs 13 residues. CDR1 is MNHEY, CDR2 SVGAGI, per germline. CDR3 sequence: CASSRQANYGYTF. DNA for the CDR3: TGTGCCAGCAGTCGTCAGGCTAACTATGGCTACACCTTC.

The rearrangement uses TRBV5-1 and TRBJ2-3, with 10 bases that match TRBD2. Germline trimming cut 2 bases from V and 6 bases from J; bases unmatched to any gene: 6. The length of the CDR3 is 15 residues. Germline V gene data show CDR1 as SGHRS and CDR2 as YFSETQ. The CDR3 coding sequence is TGCGCCAGCAGCTTACTAGCGGGGAGGGGCGATACGCAGTATTTT. Its translation is CASSLLAGRGDTQYF.

DNA for the CDR3: TGTGCCAGCAGCGAGGGCCCGGGACAGGGACCCCAAGAGACCCAGTACTTC. Encoded protein: CASSEGPGQGPQETQYF. The chain employs TRBV9 and TRBJ2-5; TRBD1 matches at 9 bases. The CDR3 loop spans 17 amino acids. Germline CDR1 reads SGDLS; CDR2 reads YYNGEE. The ends lost 3 bases at V and 1 base at J; junction bases unmatched: 10.